A selection of T cell receptor beta chains follows, all from one sample in a study of blood T cell repertoires in COVID-19. Assay used: immunoSEQ multiplex PCR; TCRdb lists only in-frame clones, some missing. The sample carries fewer than 700,000 clones, 85% to 90% recorded once. Sequenced sample: peripheral blood. The receptors originated from a woman aged 45-60 years with COVID-19, enrolled during active disease. Each CDR3 is given with its conserved first and last residue. A D gene is named only where the DNA matches it firmly. Rows give clone size only sometimes, using once, few, many, or a class for an expanded clone.

abundance	v_gene	d_gene	j_gene	CDR3aa	CDR3nt
NA	TRBV19	NA	TRBJ1-5	CASSIGGRGQPQHF	TGTGCCAGTAGTATAGGAGGGCGCGGGCAGCCCCAGCATTTT
NA	TRBV5-4	NA	TRBJ1-5	CASSSFSNQPQHF	TGTGCCAGCAGCTCCTTTAGCAATCAGCCCCAGCATTTT
NA	TRBV11-2	NA	TRBJ1-6	CASSLEGLGSPLHF	TGTGCCAGCAGCTTAGAGGGGCTGGGGTCACCCCTCCACTTT
NA	TRBV6-5	TRBD1	TRBJ1-1	CASRRTGSTEAFF	TGTGCCAGCAGGAGGACAGGGAGCACTGAAGCTTTCTTT
NA	TRBV10-3	NA	TRBJ1-5	CAISAGGTLGQPQHF	TGTGCCATCAGTGCGGGGGGCACTCTGGGGCAGCCCCAGCATTTT
NA	TRBV11-2	NA	TRBJ2-3	CASSLQGPHPTDTQYF	TGTGCCAGCAGCCTGCAGGGCCCGCACCCCACAGATACGCAGTATTTT
NA	TRBV11-2	NA	TRBJ2-7	CASSLDPQGTYEQYF	TGTGCCAGCAGCTTAGATCCCCAGGGAACCTACGAGCAGTACTTC
NA	TRBV7-9	TRBD1	TRBJ1-2	CASSFSVTGVRGGGYTF	TGTGCCAGCAGCTTCTCGGTCACAGGGGTTCGAGGTGGTGGCTACACCTTC
NA	TRBV15	NA	TRBJ2-5	CATSRDFQETQYF	TGTGCCACCAGCAGGGACTTTCAAGAGACCCAGTACTTC
NA	TRBV7-6	TRBD2	TRBJ2-2	CASSLDPGLAAYTGELFF	TGTGCCAGCAGCTTAGATCCGGGACTAGCGGCTTACACCGGGGAGCTGTTTTTT
NA	TRBV5-1	NA	TRBJ1-4	CASSLTPATNEKLFF	TGCGCCAGCAGCTTGACGCCAGCAACTAATGAAAAACTGTTTTTT
NA	TRBV6-5	NA	TRBJ2-2	CASTSRDLNTGELFF	TGTGCCAGCACCAGCCGGGACTTAAACACCGGGGAGCTGTTTTTT
NA	TRBV5-1	NA	TRBJ2-5	CASSVTSGMKETQYF	TGCGCCAGCAGCGTAACCTCAGGGATGAAAGAGACCCAGTACTTC
NA	TRBV6-1	TRBD2	TRBJ2-7	CASSESNSGGYEQYF	TGTGCCAGCAGTGAATCGAATAGCGGGGGTTACGAGCAGTACTTC
NA	TRBV7-3	NA	TRBJ2-2	CASSLNPSITGELFF	TGTGCCAGCAGCTTAAATCCTAGCATCACCGGGGAGCTGTTTTTT
once	TRBV7-2	NA	TRBJ2-3	CASSTYSSTFGTDTQYF	TGTGCCAGCAGCACCTATAGCTCAACATTTGGCACAGATACGCAGTATTTT
NA	TRBV7-2	NA	TRBJ1-2	CASSLKGGVRGDGYTF	TGTGCCAGCAGCTTAAAAGGGGGTGTAAGGGGAGATGGCTACACCTTC
NA	TRBV4-2	NA	TRBJ1-1	CASSQGGYDNTEAFF	TGTGCCAGCAGCCAAGGAGGCTATGACAACACTGAAGCTTTCTTT
NA	TRBV2	NA	TRBJ1-4	CASSDANEKLFF	TGTGCCAGCAGTGACGCGAATGAAAAACTGTTTTTT
NA	TRBV19	TRBD2	TRBJ2-3	CASSLAVSTDTQYF	TGTGCCAGTAGCCTAGCGGTTAGCACAGATACGCAGTATTTT
NA	TRBV5-1	NA	TRBJ2-7	CASSFDRLSYEQYF	TGCGCCAGCAGCTTCGACAGGTTATCCTACGAGCAGTACTTC
NA	TRBV23-1	NA	TRBJ1-1	CASSQQTEGAFF	TGCGCCAGCAGTCAGCAAACAGAAGGAGCTTTCTTT
NA	TRBV5-1	TRBD2	TRBJ2-5	CASSLQRGDRGTQYF	TGCGCCAGCAGCTTACAGCGGGGGGACCGGGGGACCCAGTACTTC
NA	TRBV5-5	NA	TRBJ1-6	CASSLAVRRYSPLHF	TGTGCCAGCAGCTTGGCCGTCAGGAGGTATTCACCCCTCCACTTT
NA	TRBV27	TRBD1	TRBJ2-2	CASTRSGVRGYGGELFF	TGTGCCAGCACCCGATCCGGTGTCAGGGGGTATGGCGGGGAGCTGTTTTTT
once	TRBV5-4	TRBD2	TRBJ2-7	CASSLGSGGIYEQYF	TGTGCCAGCAGCTTGGGTAGCGGGGGGATCTACGAGCAGTACTTC
NA	TRBV12-5	NA	TRBJ1-1	CASAFRENTEAFF	TGTGCTAGTGCTTTCCGGGAGAACACTGAAGCTTTCTTT
once	TRBV4-1	NA	TRBJ2-2	CASSQVVVGGPTHTGELFF	TGCGCCAGCAGCCAAGTTGTCGTAGGGGGACCAACCCATACCGGGGAGCTGTTTTTT
NA	TRBV19	NA	TRBJ1-2	CASHPGGQANYGYTF	TGTGCCTCCCACCCGGGGGGTCAAGCTAACTATGGCTACACCTTC
NA	TRBV2	NA	TRBJ1-6	CASSGHESNSPLHF	TGTGCCAGCAGTGGACACGAAAGTAATTCACCCCTCCACTTT
NA	TRBV13	NA	TRBJ1-1	CASSLVLSGPPVAFF	TGTGCCAGCAGCTTAGTATTGAGCGGACCCCCCGTGGCTTTCTTT
NA	TRBV2	NA	TRBJ2-3	CASSEGGAIRDTQYF	TGTGCCAGCAGTGAGGGGGGGGCGATCCGAGATACGCAGTATTTT
NA	TRBV6-1	NA	TRBJ1-2	CASSEERVNYGYTF	TGTGCCAGCAGTGAAGAGAGGGTTAACTATGGCTACACCTTC
NA	TRBV9	NA	TRBJ2-5	CASSPGRLEETQYF	TGTGCCAGCAGCCCCGGTAGACTAGAAGAGACCCAGTACTTC
NA	TRBV5-1	NA	TRBJ1-1	CASSEGVEAFF	TGCGCCAGCAGCGAAGGGGTTGAAGCTTTCTTT
NA	TRBV2	NA	TRBJ1-5	CASSEEAASNQPQHF	TGTGCCAGCAGTGAAGAGGCGGCTAGCAATCAGCCCCAGCATTTT
NA	TRBV6-5	TRBD1	TRBJ1-4	CASRVPGQGREKLFF	TGTGCCAGCAGGGTCCCGGGACAGGGGCGTGAAAAACTGTTTTTT